A selection of T cell receptor beta chains follows, all from one sample in a study of OX40 agonist ivuxolimab in advanced cancers. Only in-frame clones appear in the TCRdb table, and some are missing; sequencing was by immunoSEQ multiplex PCR. Altogether about 30,000 clones are present, approximately 89% being singletons, with the ten largest covering about 8.4%. Sequenced material: CD4+ or CD8+ T cells sorted from blood, taken in a trial of the OX40 agonist ivuxolimab. Receptor source: an adult with an advanced solid tumor such as melanoma, head and neck, liver or kidney cancer. The conserved cysteine and the conserved F or W are not part of the CDR3 here.

j_call: TRBJ2-3
v_call: TRBV4-2
cdr3_aa: ASSQGPDTQY

j_call: TRBJ2-1
v_call: TRBV11-2
cdr3_aa: ASSFNEQF

j_call: TRBJ2-1
v_call: TRBV7-6
cdr3_aa: ASSLDWPSGRDNEQF

j_call: TRBJ2-1
v_call: TRBV19
cdr3_aa: ASTRADRAPYNEQF

j_call: TRBJ1-2
v_call: TRBV19
cdr3_aa: ASSPKGLIYGYT

j_call: TRBJ2-5
v_call: TRBV7-3
cdr3_aa: ASSQGMWAETQY

j_call: TRBJ2-5
v_call: TRBV19
cdr3_aa: ASSPGVVSVETQY

j_call: TRBJ1-1
v_call: TRBV7-9
cdr3_aa: ASSFEDRMNTEAF

j_call: TRBJ2-7
v_call: TRBV5-1
cdr3_aa: ASSPEGYEQY

j_call: TRBJ2-1
v_call: TRBV5-1
cdr3_aa: ASSWGGYNEQF

j_call: TRBJ2-7
v_call: TRBV7-2
cdr3_aa: ASSPPSSYEQY

j_call: TRBJ1-5
v_call: TRBV15
cdr3_aa: ATSKGGENQPQH

j_call: TRBJ2-7
v_call: TRBV19
cdr3_aa: ASSIWTGGYEQY

j_call: TRBJ1-1
v_call: TRBV27
cdr3_aa: ASSLAGLSEAF

j_call: TRBJ2-1
v_call: TRBV14
cdr3_aa: ASSQRRGASAYNEQF

j_call: TRBJ2-3
v_call: TRBV5-1
cdr3_aa: ASSLARDTQY

j_call: TRBJ2-1
v_call: TRBV19
cdr3_aa: ASSLTFNSYNEQF

j_call: TRBJ2-7
v_call: TRBV5-1
cdr3_aa: ASSLVGSSYEQY

j_call: TRBJ2-1
v_call: TRBV11-2
cdr3_aa: ASSLVTRGYNEQF

j_call: TRBJ2-5
v_call: TRBV4-1
cdr3_aa: ASSQVADFETQY

j_call: TRBJ2-7
v_call: TRBV4-1
cdr3_aa: ASSPTGQGLGEQY

j_call: TRBJ2-1
v_call: TRBV5-1
cdr3_aa: ASSLQSWASYNEQF

j_call: TRBJ2-7
v_call: TRBV9
cdr3_aa: ASSSTSGRTYEQY

j_call: TRBJ1-2
v_call: TRBV6-5
cdr3_aa: ASNPLGQGLYGYT

j_call: TRBJ2-1
v_call: TRBV27
cdr3_aa: ASSSGIMGNEQF

j_call: TRBJ2-7
v_call: TRBV6-1
cdr3_aa: ASSEGPFWGPYEQY

j_call: TRBJ2-2
v_call: TRBV27
cdr3_aa: ASSLIGSPGELF

j_call: .
v_call: TRBV19
cdr3_aa: ASSITGRAYEQY

j_call: TRBJ1-1
v_call: TRBV5-6
cdr3_aa: ASSSAAGSTEAF

j_call: TRBJ1-1
v_call: TRBV5-1
cdr3_aa: ASIYEPITGVGMNTEAF

j_call: TRBJ2-7
v_call: TRBV27
cdr3_aa: ASSLRLALYEQY

j_call: TRBJ2-7
v_call: TRBV28
cdr3_aa: ASSVSREAYEQY

j_call: TRBJ1-2
v_call: TRBV7-5
cdr3_aa: VRRRRGVGLGDYGYT

j_call: TRBJ2-3
v_call: TRBV7-6
cdr3_aa: ASSLEAGSSTDTQY

j_call: TRBJ1-5
v_call: TRBV5-6
cdr3_aa: ASSLGGGDWVQPQH

j_call: TRBJ2-2
v_call: TRBV21-1
cdr3_aa: ASSAGRNTGELF

j_call: TRBJ2-1
v_call: TRBV27
cdr3_aa: ASSHSSEQF

j_call: TRBJ2-7
v_call: TRBV27
cdr3_aa: ASSSRGMGGREQY

j_call: TRBJ2-1
v_call: TRBV9
cdr3_aa: ASSEALAGDYDEQF

j_call: TRBJ2-5
v_call: TRBV7-6
cdr3_aa: ASSLGDWTRETQY

j_call: TRBJ2-3
v_call: TRBV4-3
cdr3_aa: ASSQISGSGTDTQY

j_call: TRBJ2-7
v_call: TRBV9
cdr3_aa: ASSVASGTPSYEQY

j_call: TRBJ1-1
v_call: TRBV5-1
cdr3_aa: ASSLEQGDTEAF

j_call: TRBJ1-6
v_call: TRBV4-1
cdr3_aa: ASSQDRGDGSPLH

j_call: TRBJ1-1
v_call: TRBV14
cdr3_aa: ASSQGTGDTEAF

j_call: TRBJ1-5
v_call: TRBV6-5
cdr3_aa: ASSYSISYQPQH

j_call: TRBJ2-3
v_call: TRBV25-1
cdr3_aa: ASSESLLNLDTQY

j_call: TRBJ1-4
v_call: TRBV30
cdr3_aa: AWSEKREKLF

j_call: TRBJ1-1
v_call: TRBV27
cdr3_aa: ASSSHYGNTEAF

j_call: TRBJ2-7
v_call: TRBV9
cdr3_aa: ASSSLESYYEQY

j_call: TRBJ2-2
v_call: TRBV27
cdr3_aa: ASSLISYTGELF

j_call: TRBJ1-2
v_call: TRBV18
cdr3_aa: ASSPDLMSYT

j_call: TRBJ2-7
v_call: TRBV30
cdr3_aa: AWSVRPWVEQY